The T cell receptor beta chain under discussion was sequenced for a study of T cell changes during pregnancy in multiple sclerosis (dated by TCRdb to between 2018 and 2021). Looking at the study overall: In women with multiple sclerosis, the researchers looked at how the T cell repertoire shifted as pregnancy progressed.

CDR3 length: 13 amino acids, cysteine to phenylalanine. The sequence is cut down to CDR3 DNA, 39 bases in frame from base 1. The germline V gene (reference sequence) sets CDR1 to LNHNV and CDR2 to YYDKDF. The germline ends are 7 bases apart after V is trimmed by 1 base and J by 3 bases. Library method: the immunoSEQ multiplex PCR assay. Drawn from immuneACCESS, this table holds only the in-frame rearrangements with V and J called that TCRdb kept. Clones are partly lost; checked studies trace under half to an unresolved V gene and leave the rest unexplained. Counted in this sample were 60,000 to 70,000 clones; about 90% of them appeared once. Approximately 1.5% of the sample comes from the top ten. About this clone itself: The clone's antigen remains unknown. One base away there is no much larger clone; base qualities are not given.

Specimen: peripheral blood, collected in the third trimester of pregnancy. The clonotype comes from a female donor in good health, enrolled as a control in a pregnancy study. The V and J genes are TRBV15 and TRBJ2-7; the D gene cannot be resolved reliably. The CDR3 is CATSRGVIYEQYF. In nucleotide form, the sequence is TGTGCCACCAGCAGAGGCGTAATCTACGAGCAGTACTTC.